One sample yielded the 22 T cell receptor beta chains listed below, sequenced in a study of blood T cell repertoires in COVID-19. The repertoire was sequenced with immunoSEQ multiplex PCR; TCRdb's copy has only in-frame clones and lacks some. The table records 60,000 to 65,000 clones, more than 60% of them present only once. The sequenced sample consisted of peripheral blood. These receptors all stem from a man aged 60-69 years with acute or convalescent COVID-19.

CDR3 sequence: CASSLGLDANTGELFF. CDR3 bases: TGTGCCAGCAGCTTGGGTCTAGACGCGAACACCGGGGAGCTGTTTTTT. V and J are TRBV11-3 and TRBJ2-2, with unresolved D. Between the trimmed V and J ends, which lost 3 bases and 0 bases, there was a span of 11 bases. The CDR3 is 16 amino acids. Germline CDR1 is SGHNT and CDR2 is YENEEA.

This rearrangement joins TRBV4-2 to TRBJ2-1; D not resolved. From germline, CDR1 is LGHNA and CDR2 YNFKEQ. V lost 1 base, J lost 9 bases, and 7 bases lay in between. CDR3 size: 12 residues. The CDR3 is CASSQVNSEQFF. CDR3 DNA sequence: TGTGCCAGCAGCCAAGTAAATAGTGAGCAGTTCTTC.

The chain carries TRBV6-6 and TRBJ2-3, with TRBD2 matching over 9 bases. The length of the CDR3 is 17 residues. CDR1 and CDR2 from the germline V gene are MNHNY and SVGAGI (reference sequence). V dropped 5 bases and J dropped 2; count of bases not matched to a gene: 11. The CDR3 DNA follows: TGTGCCAGCAGTCCCCGTCTAGCGGGATCATTCACAGATACGCAGTATTTT. Translating it yields CASSPRLAGSFTDTQYF.

The genes are TRBV25-1 and TRBJ1-2; TRBD1 aligns across 7 bases. The CDR3 has 14 amino acids. Unmatched junction bases numbered 8, after V lost 6 bases and J lost 4 bases. The germline CDR1 and CDR2 sequences are MGHDK and SYGVNS. The CDR3 sequence is CASSATGTLYGYTF. CDR3 DNA sequence: TGTGCCAGCAGCGCGACAGGGACTCTCTATGGCTACACCTTC.

DNA for the CDR3: TGTGCCAGTAGTATCGGCCCAGGCAAAAACATTCAGTACTTC. This translates into CASSIGPGKNIQYF. The rearrangement links TRBV19 to TRBJ2-4; no clear D gene. Trimming cost V 3 bases and J 3 bases, with 9 bases left between them. The CDR3 has 14 amino acids. Germline-derived CDR1 and CDR2 are LNHDA and SQIVND (reference sequence).

The chain joins TRBV9 to TRBJ2-1, with 8 positions matching TRBD1. Germline V gene lookup returns CDR1 SGDLS and CDR2 YYNGEE. The V segment lost 7 bases and the J segment 4 bases; nucleotides outside the gene matches: 7. The CDR3 totals 14 residues. In DNA form, the CDR3 reads TGTGCCAGCTCGCCGGGACAGGCTTACAATGAGCAGTTCTTC. It encodes CASSPGQAYNEQFF.

The V call is TRBV2, the J call TRBJ2-1; 12 bases line up with TRBD2. Germline V gives CDR1 SNHLY, CDR2 FYNNEI. The CDR3 contains 14 residues. Trimming at V came to 10 bases and at J to 3 bases, leaving 4 bases not matched to a gene. The CDR3 sequence: CATLLAGGYNEQFF. The CDR3 DNA sequence: TGTGCCACCCTACTAGCGGGAGGCTACAATGAGCAGTTCTTC. Drawing the rest from reference TRBV2 and TRBJ2-1, the complete variable domain is EPEVTQTPSHQVTQMGQEVILRCVPISNHLYFYWYRQILGQKVEFLVSFYNNEISEKSEIFDDQFSVERPDGSNFTLKIRSTKLEDSAMYFCATLLAGGYNEQFFGPGTRLTVL.

The rearrangement links TRBV3-1 (or the pseudogene TRBV3-2) to TRBJ1-3, with D perhaps matching TRBD1 (5 bases). There are 16 residues in the CDR3. Germline V gene data show CDR1 as LGHDT and CDR2 as YNNKEL (reference sequence). Trimming removed 2 bases from V and 0 bases from J, with 11 bases in between. CDR3 nucleotides: TGTGCCAGCAGCCAAAATCTACAGGCCTCTGGAAACACCATATATTTT. The encoded protein is CASSQNLQASGNTIYF.

This rearrangement joins TRBV29-1 to TRBJ2-7; perhaps TRBD1 as D (5 bases). V was trimmed by 3 bases and J by 7 bases, leaving 13 bases between them. The CDR3 spans 12 residues. Looked up from germline, CDR1 is SQVTM and CDR2 is ANQGSEA. This chain's CDR3 is CSVDDRTGEQYF. CDR3 sequence (DNA): TGCAGCGTTGACGACAGAACCGGAGAGCAGTACTTC.

The CDR3 sequence is CASSPTGTGGLNEQFF. In nucleotides, the CDR3 is TGTGCCAGCAGCCCGACCGGGACAGGGGGCTTGAATGAGCAGTTCTTC. J is TRBJ2-1 and V is TRBV7-2; 12 bases align to TRBD1. CDR3 length: 16 amino acids. The V and J ends lost 5 bases and 7 bases, in that order; junction bases with no gene match: 9. From germline, CDR1 is SGHTA and CDR2 FQGNSA.

This clone was seen only once. The CDR3 sequence is CASSQAQGGIYGYTF. CDR3 in DNA: TGTGCCAGCAGCCAAGCCCAGGGGGGAATCTATGGCTACACCTTC. The gene calls are TRBV3-1 (or the pseudogene TRBV3-2) and TRBJ1-2; 7 bases fit TRBD1. Per germline, CDR1 LGHDT and CDR2 YNNKEL (reference sequence). The CDR3 has 15 amino acids. The junction had 6 bases not matched to a gene; V was cut back by 1 base and J by 4 bases.

V is TRBV7-9 and J is TRBJ2-3, with D perhaps TRBD1 (5 bases). The CDR3 is 15 amino acids. Per the germline V gene, CDR1 is SEHNR and CDR2 is FQNEAQ (reference sequence). V was trimmed by 7 bases and J by 1 base, leaving 15 bases between them. CDR3 sequence reads: CASTQGTSGTDTQYF. The DNA for the CDR3 is TGTGCCAGCACCCAGGGTACCTCTGGCACAGATACGCAGTATTTT.

The chain recombines TRBV4-2 with TRBJ2-2, with D hard to call. The V and J ends lost 10 bases and 2 bases respectively, with 17 bases between them. The germline V gene encodes CDR1 LGHNA and CDR2 YNFKEQ. CDR3 size: 15 residues. The CDR3, as DNA: TGTGCCACCTACTCGTCAGGATCAAACACCGGGGAGCTGTTTTTT. The encoded protein is CATYSSGSNTGELFF.

V and J are TRBV30 and TRBJ1-6, with 8 bases identical to TRBD1. This CDR3 is 14 amino acids long. Germline V gene sequence: CDR1 GTSNPN, CDR2 SVGIG (reference sequence). The trim removed 2 bases at V and 9 bases at J, leaving 6 bases unmatched. The CDR3 sequence is CAWSTGGLRSPLHF. The CDR3 nucleotides read TGTGCCTGGAGTACAGGGGGTCTTCGTTCACCCCTCCACTTT.

Notes on this clone: This specimen includes other DNA sequences encoding the same CDR3. The rearrangement joins TRBV19 to TRBJ2-7; 7 bases are a match to TRBD2. This CDR3 is built from 16 residues. J gave up 4 bases and V 5 bases, and 14 bases lay outside the gene matches. CDR1 LNHDA and CDR2 SQIVND come from the germline V gene (reference sequence). The CDR3 DNA reads as TGTGCCAGTAGTCAGCGGGACGGCAGATACTCTTACGAGCAGTACTTC. Its translation is CASSQRDGRYSYEQYF.

This clone has a single count. Relative to the germline gene, one junction end is altered; a read error may explain this. The chain links TRBV28 to TRBJ2-7, with D possibly matching TRBD2 (6 bases). The CDR3 runs 11 residues. Germline assignment: CDR1 MDHEN and CDR2 SYDVKM. The CDR3 DNA is TGTGCCAGCTCCTCACAGACGGGACTCCACTTC. It is translated as CASSSQTGLHF.

The J gene is TRBJ2-5, the V gene TRBV6-5; 9 nucleotides align to TRBD2. V dropped 6 bases and J dropped 9; count of bases not matched to a gene: 8. Germline V lookup: CDR1 MNHEY, CDR2 SVGAGI. This CDR3 contains 13 residues. CDR3: CASRRTSADAQYF. DNA of the CDR3: TGTGCCAGCAGGCGGACTAGCGCTGATGCCCAGTACTTC.

This clone was detected only a few times. The chain links TRBV6-6 to TRBJ1-5; TRBD1 might be the D (6 bases). The V end lost 2 bases, the J end lost 6 bases, and 17 bases lay between the germline ends. This CDR3 has 16 amino acids. The V gene's germline CDR1 is MNHNY and CDR2 SVGAGI (reference sequence). This chain's CDR3 is CASSYRGVGGGQPQHF. CDR3 DNA: TGTGCCAGCAGTTACAGAGGGGTTGGGGGCGGTCAGCCCCAGCATTTT.

This chain links TRBV18 with TRBJ1-5; 7 bases agree with TRBD1. The CDR3 is made up of 16 amino acids. Germline V gene data show CDR1 as KGHSH and CDR2 as LQKENI. V dropped 5 bases and J dropped 0; count of bases not matched to a gene: 7. In nucleotides, the CDR3 is TGTGCCAGCTCAACGGCAGGACAGGTTAGCAATCAGCCCCAGCATTTT. Protein product: CASSTAGQVSNQPQHF.

The V and J genes are TRBV7-2 and TRBJ2-7; weak D call: TRBD2 (5 bases). V lost 0 bases to trimming and J lost 6 bases, with 21 bases between them. There are 17 residues in the CDR3. Germline CDR1 reads SGHTA; CDR2 reads FQGNSA. CDR3 DNA: TGTGCCAGCAGCTTAGCCCCAAGGACCCCGAGAGGAGGCGAGCAGTACTTC. It codes for CASSLAPRTPRGGEQYF.

The rearrangement uses TRBV5-1 and TRBJ1-1; the D gene is possibly TRBD1 (5 bases). CDR3 length: 15 residues. Germline lookup yields CDR1 SGHRS and CDR2 YFSETQ. V lost 0 bases to trimming and J lost 1 base, with 10 bases between them. The CDR3 here is CASSLVLDKNTEAFF. CDR3 DNA: TGCGCCAGCAGCTTGGTGTTGGACAAGAACACTGAAGCTTTCTTT.

This clone was found a few times. The chain has TRBV2 and TRBJ2-7; D is perhaps TRBD1 (5 bases). The CDR3 is 14 residues long. The germline V and J ends were trimmed by 4 bases and 4 bases, with 14 bases remaining between them. Germline loops: CDR1 SNHLY, CDR2 FYNNEI. CDR3 nucleotides: TGTGCCAGCAGTGGCCTAAAGGGGCCTTACGAGCAGTACTTC. This codes for CASSGLKGPYEQYF.